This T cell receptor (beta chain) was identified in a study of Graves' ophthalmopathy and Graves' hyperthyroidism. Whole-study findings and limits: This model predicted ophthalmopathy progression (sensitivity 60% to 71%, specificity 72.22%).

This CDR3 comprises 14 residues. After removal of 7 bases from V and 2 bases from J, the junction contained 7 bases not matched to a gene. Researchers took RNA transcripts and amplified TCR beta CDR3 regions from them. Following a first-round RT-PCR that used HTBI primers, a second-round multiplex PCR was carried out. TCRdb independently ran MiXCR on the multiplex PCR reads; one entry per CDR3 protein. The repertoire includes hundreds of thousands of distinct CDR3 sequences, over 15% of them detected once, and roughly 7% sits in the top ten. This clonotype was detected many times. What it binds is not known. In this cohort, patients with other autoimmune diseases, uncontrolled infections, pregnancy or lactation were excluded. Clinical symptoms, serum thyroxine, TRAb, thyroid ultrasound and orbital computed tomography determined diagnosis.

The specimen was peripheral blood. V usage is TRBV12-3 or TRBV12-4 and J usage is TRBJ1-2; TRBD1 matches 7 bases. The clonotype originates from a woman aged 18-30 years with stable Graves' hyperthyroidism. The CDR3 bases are TGTGCCAGCACCTCCCCAGGGGGGAACTATGGCTACACCTTC. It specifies CASTSPGGNYGYTF.